The sequence of this TCR beta chain was determined in a study of vaccination and CD4 T cells after COVID-19. The time point denotes: late sampling 161 to 241 days after vaccination in three convalescent patients. Noted treatment: roughly 10-day PBMC culture with coronavirus spike peptide pools or control peptides (ViraFEST assay). IL-2 (about 10 IU/ml) and peptide pools (roughly 10 ug/ml) were added to cultures of 1.5 million to 2 million PBMCs per well. At the Johns Hopkins FTIC core, DNA taken from cultured CD4+ T cells was sequenced by way of the Oncomine TCR Beta short-read assay. Using the QIAamp micro DNA kit, genomic DNA was extracted from the CD4+ T cells that had been cultured. TCRdb re-derived calls from the PCR reads in MiXCR, one entry per CDR3 protein. The repertoire holds 15,000 or so distinct CDR3 sequences, approximately 56% seen once, with around 15% in the top ten. This clonotype showed up just once. Its antigen is undetermined.

The trim removed 1 base at V and 5 bases at J, leaving 3 bases unmatched. The CDR3 has 14 residues. The germline CDR1 and CDR2 sequences are SGHTA and FQGNSA. The TCR sequence derives from a human donor who had recovered from COVID-19. This sequence joins TRBV7-2 and TRBJ2-5, with TRBD2 matching over 8 bases. The specimen comprised CD4+ T cells from blood, cultured in vitro, sampled about 7 months after SARS-CoV-2 vaccination. The CDR3, as DNA: TGTGCCAGCAGCTTAGTTGGGACTAGTGAGACCCAGTACTTC. Its translation: CASSLVGTSETQYF. Supplemented by reference TRBV7-2 and TRBJ2-5, the full variable domain reads GAGVSQSPSNKVTEKGKDVELRCDPISGHTALYWYRQSLGQGLEFLIYFQGNSAPDKSGLPSDRFSAERTGGSVSTLTIQRTQQEDSAVYLCASSLVGTSETQYFGPGTRLLVL.